A single sample is the source of the 26 T cell receptor beta chains below, sequenced in a study of OX40 agonist ivuxolimab in advanced cancers. This table comes from immunoSEQ multiplex PCR, and its TCRdb copy is limited to in-frame clones, with some not included. The table has some 5,100 clones, 66% seen once; the top ten hold 65% to 75%. The starting material was CD4+ or CD8+ T cells sorted from blood, obtained in a trial of the OX40 agonist ivuxolimab. These receptors came from an adult with an advanced solid tumor such as melanoma, head and neck, liver or kidney cancer.

V gene TRBV5-6 combines with J gene TRBJ2-7, with D uncertain. Trimming took off 4 bases at V and 2 bases at J, with 13 bases between the two ends. The CDR3 length is 14 residues. Germline CDR1 reads SGHDT; CDR2 reads YYEEEE. For the CDR3, the DNA is TGTGCCAGCAGCAGGCGCGTATCCACCTACGAGCAGTACTTC. It is translated as CASSRRVSTYEQYF.

The chain combines TRBV7-9 with TRBJ1-6, with unresolved D. Germline V gene lookup returns CDR1 SEHNR and CDR2 FQNEAQ (reference sequence). V lost 3 bases to trimming and J lost 8 bases, with 11 bases between them. This CDR3 spans 14 amino acids. This chain's CDR3 is CASSFPGLDSPLHF. In DNA, the CDR3 is TGTGCCAGCAGCTTCCCCGGGCTGGATTCACCCCTCCACTTT.

This clone has only a few counts. The V call is TRBV5-6, the J call TRBJ1-2; D possibly corresponds to TRBD1 (5 bases). V was clipped by 2 bases and J by 0 bases, with 11 bases between them. CDR3 length: 15 amino acids. Germline lookup yields CDR1 SGHDT and CDR2 YYEEEE. CDR3 in amino acids: CASSFRTLTNYGYTF. The CDR3 coding sequence is TGTGCCAGCAGCTTTCGGACACTCACTAACTATGGCTACACCTTC. The variable domain in full, with the rest retrieved from reference TRBV5-6 and TRBJ1-2, is DAGVTQSPTHLIKTRGQQVTLRCSPKSGHDTVSWYQQALGQGPQFIFQYYEEEERQRGNFPDRFSGHQFPNYSSELNVNALLLGDSALYLCASSFRTLTNYGYTFGSGTRLTVV.

V usage is TRBV6-1 and J usage is TRBJ2-3, with TRBD2 identical over 13 bases. In germline, CDR1 is MNHNS, CDR2 SASEGT. This CDR3 region has 16 residues. The V segment lost 2 bases and the J segment 4 bases; nucleotides outside the gene matches: 3. The CDR3 here is CASSEWTSGGSDTQYF. In DNA form, the CDR3 reads TGTGCCAGCAGTGAATGGACTAGCGGGGGATCAGATACGCAGTATTTT.

In this sample, this clone turned up a few times. The chain carries TRBV5-6 and TRBJ1-2; D gene ambiguous. The CDR3 is 12 residues long. Per germline, CDR1 SGHDT and CDR2 YYEEEE. Trimming took off 3 bases at V and 8 bases at J, with 11 bases between the two ends. CDR3 amino acids: CASSSLPGGYTF. The CDR3 DNA is TGTGCCAGCAGCTCTCTCCCGGGAGGCTACACCTTC.

Note on this clone: The junction shows a germline mismatch at one end, possibly a read error. The J gene is TRBJ1-2, the V gene TRBV11-2; no clear D. The CDR3 covers 15 residues. The germline CDR1 and CDR2 sequences are SGHAT and FQNNGV. CDR3 DNA: TGCGCCAGCAAGGAGGAGGAGTTAGCTAACTATGGCTACACCTTC. This sequence encodes CASKEEELANYGYTF.

The CDR3 nucleotides read TGTGCCAGTAGTATCGGTCTTAAACCCACCTTCCAAGAGACCCAGTACTTC. Amino acids: CASSIGLKPTFQETQYF. This rearrangement joins TRBV19 to TRBJ2-5, with D unclear. Trimming cost V 3 bases and J 1 base, with 18 bases left between them. The V gene's germline CDR1 is LNHDA and CDR2 SQIVND (reference sequence). The CDR3 has 17 amino acids.

This clone has ten or more counts. The CDR3 nucleotides are TGTGCCAGCAGTGTTCGGGAGATCAACGAGCAGTACTTC. This codes for CASSVREINEQYF. The chain has TRBV6-1 and TRBJ2-7; D might be TRBD2 (6 bases). Per germline, CDR1 MNHNS and CDR2 SASEGT. The CDR3 contains 13 residues. V lost 4 bases and J lost 5, with 12 bases in between.

This clone has a single count. The chain couples TRBV27 to TRBJ1-2; D is unclear. Germline loops: CDR1 MNHEY, CDR2 SMNVEV (reference sequence). The CDR3 runs 16 residues. V was trimmed by 5 bases and J by 1 base, leaving 17 bases between them. CDR3 DNA: TGTGCCAGCAGTCCCTCGCTCGGGGTTATTAACTATGGCTACACCTTC. Its protein product is CASSPSLGVINYGYTF.

The rearrangement links TRBV6-5 to TRBJ2-5; TRBD2 matches 9 bases. CDR1 is MNHEY and CDR2 is SVGAGI in the germline V gene. The CDR3 is 14 residues long. V shed 4 bases and J 5 bases; nucleotides not matched to a gene: 5. CDR3 bases: TGTGCCAGCAGTTTGTCAGCGGGGGGTGAGACCCAGTACTTC. Translation gives CASSLSAGGETQYF.

The chain combines TRBV27 with TRBJ1-1, with a tentative D call TRBD1 (5 bases). V was cut by 1 base and J by 4 bases, with 13 bases left in between. Germline CDR1 MNHEY, CDR2 SMNVEV (reference sequence). The CDR3 extends over 15 amino acids. The CDR3 coding sequence is TGTGCCAGCAGTTTATACGGGGGTAGTGTCACTGAAGCTTTCTTT. It specifies CASSLYGGSVTEAFF.

The chain uses TRBV7-2 and TRBJ2-7; no clear D. V lost 3 bases, J lost 5 bases, and 14 bases lay in between. The germline V gene encodes CDR1 SGHTA and CDR2 FQGNSA. This CDR3 is 14 amino acids long. The CDR3 spells CASSLFWVAHEQYF. For the CDR3, the DNA is TGTGCCAGCAGCTTGTTTTGGGTAGCCCACGAGCAGTACTTC.

The V gene is TRBV7-9, the J gene TRBJ1-2, with D tentatively TRBD1 (6 bases). Germline V gene lookup returns CDR1 SEHNR and CDR2 FQNEAQ (reference sequence). The CDR3 loop spans 15 amino acids. V was clipped by 5 bases and J by 7 bases, with 20 bases between them. Here the CDR3 reads CASSTRQDAWGGYTF. CDR3 in DNA: TGTGCCAGCAGCACCCGACAGGACGCCTGGGGTGGCTACACCTTC.

This chain connects TRBV4-3 to TRBJ2-1; D possibly uses TRBD1 or TRBD2 (6 bases each). The V gene's germline CDR1 is LGHNA and CDR2 YSLEER. The CDR3 is made up of 15 amino acids. Between the trimmed V and J ends, which lost 4 bases and 6 bases, there was a span of 16 bases. The CDR3 nucleotides read TGCGCCAGCAGCCCCCCGGGGGCTGGGTTCAATGAGCAGTTCTTC. Its protein product is CASSPPGAGFNEQFF.

V and J are TRBV28 and TRBJ2-7; weak D call: TRBD1 (6 bases). CDR1 and CDR2 (germline): MDHEN, SYDVKM. The CDR3 loop spans 15 amino acids. The V and J ends lost 6 bases and 5 bases respectively, with 20 bases between them. CDR3 nucleotides: TGTGCCAGCAGCCCGACAACAGGGTCAACCCACGAGCAGTACTTC. It translates to CASSPTTGSTHEQYF. Based on the CDR3 plus reference TRBV28 and TRBJ2-7, the full variable domain is DVKVTQSSRYLVKRTGEKVFLECVQDMDHENMFWYRQDPGLGLRLIYFSYDVKMKEKGDIPEGYSVSREKKERFSLILESASTNQTSMYLCASSPTTGSTHEQYFGPGTRLTVT.

The rearrangement uses TRBV9 and TRBJ1-1; D unresolved. This CDR3 has 14 amino acids. CDR1 SGDLS and CDR2 YYNGEE come from the germline V gene. V lost 0 bases and J lost 6, with 12 bases in between. The CDR3 here is CASSVGNGGSEAFF. CDR3 DNA sequence: TGTGCCAGCAGCGTAGGGAACGGCGGGTCTGAAGCTTTCTTT.

This chain connects TRBV15 to TRBJ1-2; D uncertain. Trimming stripped 0 bases from V and 8 bases from J, with 13 bases between. The CDR3 is 14 residues long. From germline, CDR1 is LNHNV and CDR2 YYDKDF (reference sequence). Here the CDR3 DNA reads TGTGCCACCAGCAGAGATGAGGCCGGGGTAGGCTACACCTTC. Amino acid sequence: CATSRDEAGVGYTF.

The gene calls are TRBV6-1 and TRBJ2-7, with a possible D match to TRBD2 (6 bases). Trimming took off 3 bases at V and 1 base at J, with 7 bases between the two ends. Germline lookup yields CDR1 MNHNS and CDR2 SASEGT. The CDR3 totals 13 residues. The CDR3 spells CASSDGLSYEQYF. The CDR3 DNA reads TGTGCCAGCAGTGACGGACTATCCTACGAGCAGTACTTC.

The J gene is TRBJ1-1, the V gene TRBV29-1, with D possibly matching TRBD1 (5 bases). The ends were cut back, 8 bases at V and 4 bases at J, with 17 bases in the middle. Germline assignment: CDR1 SQVTM and CDR2 ANQGSEA. The CDR3 has 13 residues. This chain's CDR3 is CSTKSGTTTEAFF. CDR3 nucleotide sequence: TGCAGCACAAAGTCCGGGACTACCACTGAAGCTTTCTTT.

The chain employs TRBV4-1 and TRBJ1-4; no clear D. Deletions cut 0 bases from V and 5 bases from J, with 13 bases between. Germline V gene lookup returns CDR1 MGHRA and CDR2 YSYEKL. The CDR3 has 16 amino acids. The CDR3 loop is CASSQDGSILNEKLFF. The CDR3 DNA is TGCGCCAGCAGCCAAGATGGGAGTATCCTAAATGAAAAACTGTTTTTT.

This chain's CDR3 is CASRGQPYGYTF. As DNA, the CDR3 is TGTGCCAGCAGAGGACAGCCCTATGGCTACACCTTC. J is TRBJ1-2 and V is TRBV25-1, with a weak D call TRBD1 (6 bases). V lost 6 bases and J 4 bases, leaving 9 bases between the germline ends. CDR1 is MGHDK and CDR2 is SYGVNS in the germline V gene. The CDR3 extends over 12 amino acids.

The rearrangement joins TRBV19 to TRBJ1-5; D may be TRBD1 (6 bases). The CDR3 runs to 15 residues. From germline, CDR1 is LNHDA and CDR2 SQIVND (reference sequence). Deletions cut 3 bases from V and 3 bases from J, with 12 bases between. The CDR3 DNA is TGTGCCAGTAGTATCAGGGGACGGATCAATCAGCCCCAGCATTTT. This sequence encodes CASSIRGRINQPQHF.

The chain uses TRBV28 and TRBJ1-5; D call uncertain. The CDR3 runs to 14 residues. V lost 1 base to trimming and J lost 0 bases, with 4 bases between them. Per the germline V gene, CDR1 is MDHEN and CDR2 is SYDVKM. The CDR3 reads CASSLSDSNQPQHF. The CDR3 coding sequence is TGTGCCAGCAGTTTATCTGATAGCAATCAGCCCCAGCATTTT. Combining the CDR3 with reference TRBV28 and TRBJ1-5 gives the whole variable domain DVKVTQSSRYLVKRTGEKVFLECVQDMDHENMFWYRQDPGLGLRLIYFSYDVKMKEKGDIPEGYSVSREKKERFSLILESASTNQTSMYLCASSLSDSNQPQHFGDGTRLSIL.

This rearrangement joins TRBV9 to TRBJ2-5, with 9 bases matching TRBD2. The CDR3 contains 14 residues. The V and J ends lost 2 bases and 5 bases, in that order; junction bases with no gene match: 4. Germline values: CDR1 SGDLS, CDR2 YYNGEE. For the CDR3, the DNA is TGTGCCAGCAGCGTGGGGACTAGCTGGGAGACCCAGTACTTC. Translated: CASSVGTSWETQYF.

This clone has just a few counts. The CDR3, as DNA: TGTGCCAGCAGCTTAGTGGGGAACACTGAAGCTTTCTTT. Protein sequence: CASSLVGNTEAFF. The chain links TRBV7-3 to TRBJ1-1; D gene uncertain. This CDR3 has 13 amino acids. In germline, CDR1 is SGHTA, CDR2 FQGTGA. The V end lost 2 bases, the J end lost 1 base, and 5 bases lay between the germline ends.

The chain combines TRBV7-2 with TRBJ2-3; D is unresolved. With 0 bases removed from V and 7 bases from J, the gap between germline ends came to 11 bases. Germline values: CDR1 SGHTA, CDR2 FQGNSA. CDR3 length equals 14 residues. In DNA, the CDR3 is TGTGCCAGCAGCTTAGCCGCAGGAGCTAATACGCAGTATTTT. Amino acids: CASSLAAGANTQYF.